This TCR beta chain comes out of a study of blood T cell repertoires in COVID-19. Study as a whole: Samples taken during acute and convalescent COVID-19 were collected in the United States, Italy and Spain. Sources were T cells, B-cell-depleted T cells, or PBMCs; the material itself was cDNA or gDNA.

In the study's own analysis: Researchers report that nucleated cell counts were estimated from reference gene primer amplification. TCRdb's table, derived via immunoSEQ multiplex PCR, lists solely in-frame clones and lacks some. The V and J calls and clone size are taken from that table; D and trimming were inferred from the DNA. The table shows fewer than 150,000 clones, with 90% occurring only once. Enrolment of Seattle patients took place during active infection, and they were followed longitudinally. Sequenced material: peripheral blood. This receptor was taken from a woman aged 55-70 years with COVID-19, enrolled during active disease.

The CDR3 region has the DNA TGTGCCAGCAGCCACCTCTCTGAAGCTTTCTTT. Its protein is CASSHLSEAFF. The genes are TRBV3-1 (or the pseudogene TRBV3-2) and TRBJ1-1; no clear D. V gave up 3 bases and J gave up 6 bases, with 5 bases separating them. In germline, CDR1 is LGHDT, CDR2 YNNKEL (reference sequence). This CDR3 has 11 residues.